This T cell receptor beta chain was obtained from a study of cytomegalovirus exposure and HLA in healthy donors. In regard to this clone: The antigen is not known.

Measured with immunoSEQ multiplex PCR; TCRdb has only the in-frame clones, and not every one. The sample holds over 110,000 clones, roughly 90% seen once. Germline V gene data show CDR1 as SGHTA and CDR2 as FQGNSA. With 5 bases clipped from V and 7 bases from J, the junction kept 13 bases outside the gene matches. The CDR3 covers 16 residues. The donors were in the roughly 130-subject validation cohort; that cohort was separate from the roughly 620-subject first cohort. The study, taken as a whole, reports: Most observed TCR sequences were rare, whereas some public TCRs were detected in many donors. Associated with cytomegalovirus, according to the listing, were some 150 TCR beta chains. In vitro data verified a few CMV-associated chains as specific for CMV antigens.

Sample: PBMCs. This clonotype was obtained from a man between 18 and 35 years old in good health and CMV-seronegative. V is TRBV7-2 and J is TRBJ2-1; 8 positions match TRBD2. In nucleotides, the CDR3 is TGTGCCAGCAGCCCGCGTCGGAGCGGGAGTCAGAATGAGCAGTTCTTC. Translated, it gives CASSPRRSGSQNEQFF.